The source of this T cell receptor beta chain is a study of cytomegalovirus exposure and HLA in healthy donors. Study in general: Tens of millions of unique TCRs, all from HLA-typed donors, were included in an early release of the data.

The study's findings and limits: Through in vitro validation, three CMV-associated chains were shown to be specific for CMV antigens. V segments that were indistinguishable, TRBV6-2 and TRBV6-3 among them, were omitted from analysis. Previous analysis showed most TCR beta V segments were productive about 87% or about 30% of the time.

The CDR3 length is 15 residues. Trimming stripped 4 bases from V and 9 bases from J, with 17 bases between. Germline V gene data show CDR1 as SGHRS and CDR2 as YFSETQ. With 60 Vbeta and 13 Jbeta primers, the PCR was carried out. Profiled with immunoSEQ multiplex PCR; TCRdb holds only in-frame clones, not every one. The sample consists of under 85,000 clones, about 80% of them appearing once. With respect to this clone: Its target is not known.

The sequencing input was PBMCs. The chain recombines TRBV5-1 with TRBJ1-6; no clear D gene. This clonotype originated in a man between 18 and 29 years old in good health and CMV-seronegative. The CDR3 reads CASSEGGPRSSPLHF. For the CDR3, the DNA is TGCGCCAGCAGCGAGGGAGGGCCAAGAAGTTCACCCCTCCACTTT. Together with reference TRBV5-1 and TRBJ1-6, the CDR3 gives the full variable domain: KAGVTQTPRYLIKTRGQQVTLSCSPISGHRSVSWYQQTPGQGLQFLFEYFSETQRNKGNFPGRFSGRQFSNSRSEMNVSTLELGDSALYLCASSEGGPRSSPLHFGNGTRLTVT.